The clone carrying this T cell receptor (beta chain) ranks as medium-sized in terms of frequency. The antigen is unknown. Germline V gene data show CDR1 as MNHEY and CDR2 as SVGAGI. This CDR3 has 13 amino acids. Tens of thousands of genome equivalents of blood DNA were amplified for TRB. This specimen comes from a study of T cell clusters in autoimmune cytopenias. Study-wide results and caveats: No cluster-lack signature appeared between secondary cytopenia and chronic lymphocytic leukemia patients, apparently due to lymphoma masking. Physiological T cell clusters of healthy donors were apparently absent in primary autoimmune cytopenia patients.

TRB rearrangements were amplified by touch-down multiplex PCR with mixed TRB-A/B primers. TCRdb re-called the multiplex PCR reads and gives one entry per CDR3 protein, without DNA. The specimen's table records roughly 7,000 distinct CDR3 sequences. These data were also filed under a second study, of T cell repertoires in aging, cancer and after chemotherapy. That publication notes: In healthy donors, age-related TCR diversity loss mainly reflected lost richness. Median generation probability rose over the chemotherapy interval in each cancer cohort, suggesting rebound thymic output.

The gene calls are TRBV6-5 and TRBJ2-5; without DNA, the TCRdb call of TRBD1 cannot be checked. This clonotype originated in a human donor in good health. The sample consisted of peripheral blood. The CDR3: CASRQGAGETQYF.